Listed below are T cell receptor beta chains from one sample, sequenced in a study of T cell repertoires in aging, cancer and after chemotherapy. TCRdb itself ran the multiplex PCR reads through MiXCR, one entry per CDR3 protein. Counted here are 10,000 to 15,000 distinct CDR3 sequences, 25% to 30% occurring once; the ten biggest clones make up approximately 9.3%. The material sequenced was blood. The receptors come from a human donor with a blood cancer. The CDR3 runs from the conserved cysteine through the conserved F or W. D genes are given only for firm matches. Size is stated for part of the rows, as once, few or many counts, or as a class when the clone is expanded.

d_call	j_call	v_call	clone_size	cdr3_nt	cdr3_aa
-	TRBJ1-4	TRBV6-4	-	TGTGCCATCAGCCCCGGGGGGGATGGCGAAAAACTGTTTTTT	CAISPGGDGEKLFF
-	TRBJ2-3	TRBV7-4	-	TGTGCCAGCAGCTTAGCGGGGGGGCGGAGCACAGATACGCAGTATTTT	CASSLAGGRSTDTQYF
TRBD1	TRBJ1-5	TRBV6-5	medium-sized	TGTGCCAGCAGACGGACAGGGGATAATCAGCCCCAGCATTTT	CASRRTGDNQPQHF
-	TRBJ1-3	TRBV7-9	-	TGTGCCAGCAGCTCCTGGACGGTGGACTCTGGAAACACCATATATTTT	CASSSWTVDSGNTIYF
TRBD2	TRBJ2-1	TRBV5-4	medium-sized	TGTGCCAGCAGCTTGGAGGCTAGCGGGAGGAATGAGCAGTTCTTC	CASSLEASGRNEQFF
TRBD1	TRBJ2-3	TRBV7-9	few	TGTGCCAGCAGGCCGGACAGGAGCACAGATACGCAGTATTTT	CASRPDRSTDTQYF
-	TRBJ2-7	TRBV12-3/TRBV12-4	few	TGTGCCAGCAGTTTAGGGCCCATCGAGCAGTACTTC	CASSLGPIEQYF
-	TRBJ2-4	TRBV6-5	many	TGTGCCACCTCCAACAGTGCGAGAAACATTCAGTACTTC	CATSNSARNIQYF
-	TRBJ1-3	TRBV4-3	-	TGCGCCAGCAGCCAAGACCTCCTCTCTGGAAACACCATATATTTT	CASSQDLLSGNTIYF
TRBD2	TRBJ2-2	TRBV5-5	-	TGTGCCAGCAGCTACCTAGCGGGAGCCAACACCGGGGAGCTGTTTTTT	CASSYLAGANTGELFF
-	TRBJ2-2	TRBV5-6	medium-sized	TGTGCCAGCAGCTTGGGGTTCGCCACCGGGGAGCTGTTTTTT	CASSLGFATGELFF
TRBD1	TRBJ2-4	TRBV12-3/TRBV12-4	-	TGTGCCAGCAGTTTAACAGGGGGTCTAGCCAAAAACATTCAGTACTTC	CASSLTGGLAKNIQYF
-	TRBJ1-2	TRBV5-4	-	TGTGCCAGCAGCATACCGGGACTGGAGCCGCCGAATGGAGGCTACACCTTC	CASSIPGLEPPNGGYTF
-	TRBJ1-2	TRBV7-2	few	TGTGCCTTTGCCCTGGGTGGTGGCTACACCTTC	CAFALGGGYTF
-	TRBJ2-1	TRBV19	once	TGTGCCAGTAGTCCTCCCACGGGACAACATTACAATGAGCAGTTCTTC	CASSPPTGQHYNEQFF
TRBD2	TRBJ2-5	TRBV15	medium-sized	TGTGCCACCAGCAGAGATAGCGGGGGGGCAGAGACCCAGTACTTC	CATSRDSGGAETQYF
-	TRBJ1-5	TRBV18	medium-sized	TGTGCCAGCTCACGCAGGGAGAGCAATCAGCCCCAGCATTTT	CASSRRESNQPQHF
-	TRBJ2-2	TRBV6-5	medium-sized	TGTGCCAGCAGTTATGAGGTACAGGCGGCCTGGGAGCTGTTTTTT	CASSYEVQAAWELFF
TRBD2	TRBJ2-1	TRBV6-2/TRBV6-3	few	TGTGCCAGCGGACCCGGGACTAGCGGGGACCAACCCTACAATGAGCAGTTCTTC	CASGPGTSGDQPYNEQFF
-	TRBJ2-1	TRBV27	medium-sized	TGTGCCAGCATCCGGGTCGCCGACAATGAGCAGTTCTTC	CASIRVADNEQFF
TRBD1	TRBJ2-1	TRBV2	-	TGTGCCAGCAGTCAACAGGGGCCCGCCTCCTACAATGAGCAGTTCTTC	CASSQQGPASYNEQFF
TRBD2	TRBJ2-1	TRBV7-9	few	TGTGCCAGCAGCCCCGGCAGCGGGAGCGATGAGCAGTTCTTC	CASSPGSGSDEQFF
-	TRBJ2-7	TRBV12-3/TRBV12-4	-	TGTGCCTCCTCTTTTCAGGGGTACGAGCAGTACTTC	CASSFQGYEQYF
TRBD2	TRBJ2-3	TRBV24-1	-	TGTGCCACCAGTGATTCCCCGACTAGCGGGAGAAGCACAGATACGCAGTATTTT	CATSDSPTSGRSTDTQYF
-	TRBJ1-2	TRBV6-6	many	TGTGCCAGCAGTTACGGGGGACCCAACTATGGCTACACCTTC	CASSYGGPNYGYTF
TRBD1	TRBJ2-3	TRBV12-3/TRBV12-4	-	TGTGCCAGCAGCCAGAGGACAGGGGGCACAGATACGCAGTATTTT	CASSQRTGGTDTQYF
TRBD2	TRBJ2-3	TRBV12-3/TRBV12-4	-	TGTGCCAGCAGTTTTAGAGCGGGGGGGGAGGGAGATACGCAGTATTTT	CASSFRAGGEGDTQYF
TRBD2	TRBJ2-3	TRBV11-1	-	TGTGCCAGCAGCTTCGAGGCGGGGGTGGGCACGCAGTATTTT	CASSFEAGVGTQYF
-	TRBJ2-2	TRBV6-5	medium-sized	TGTGCCAGCAGTGCCCAGGGGACCGGGGAGCTGTTTTTT	CASSAQGTGELFF
TRBD1	TRBJ1-3	TRBV20-1	-	TGCAGTGCTAGAGGACCGGGACAGGGGGCTGGAAACACCATATATTTT	CSARGPGQGAGNTIYF
TRBD1	TRBJ2-1	TRBV6-6	many	TGTGCCACCTCCATTCCGGGACAGGTCTACAATGAGCAGTTCTTC	CATSIPGQVYNEQFF
-	TRBJ2-5	TRBV18	-	TGTGCCAGCTCCAGAACGCAATTCAGTCAAGAGACCCAGTACTTC	CASSRTQFSQETQYF
-	TRBJ2-7	TRBV6-6	many	TGTGCCAGCACCCTCTCGGGACTTTCCGAGCAGTACTTC	CASTLSGLSEQYF
-	TRBJ2-1	TRBV12-3/TRBV12-4	few	TGTGCCAGCAGGCGGCTTAGCTCCTACAATGAGCAGTTCTTC	CASRRLSSYNEQFF
TRBD2	TRBJ2-5	TRBV27	many	TGTGCCAGCAGTTTAATGACTAGCGGAACGACGGGGACCCAGTACTTC	CASSLMTSGTTGTQYF
TRBD1	TRBJ1-1	TRBV19	few	TGTGCCAGTAGTATAGTTGGAGGGGGCGCCTCCACTGAAGCTTTCTTT	CASSIVGGGASTEAFF
TRBD2	TRBJ2-5	TRBV30	medium-sized	TGTGCCTACACCGGGGGGGTAGCGGGAGCCTCACAATGGGCCCAGTACTTC	CAYTGGVAGASQWAQYF
-	TRBJ2-2	TRBV12-3/TRBV12-4	medium-sized	TGTGCCAGCAGTACGGGGACAAACACCGGGGAGCTGTTTTTT	CASSTGTNTGELFF
TRBD1	TRBJ2-5	TRBV7-9	few	TGTGCCAGCAGGGGTGGGGACAGTGGGGTAGAGACCCAGTACTTC	CASRGGDSGVETQYF
-	TRBJ1-3	TRBV5-4	-	TGTGCCAGCAGCTTGGACGTAGTGTGGCGAGTGATAGACACCATATATTTT	CASSLDVVWRVIDTIYF
TRBD2	TRBJ2-2	TRBV24-1	-	TGTGCCACCAGTGGGACGAGCGGGGGGAACACCGGGGAGCTGTTTTTT	CATSGTSGGNTGELFF
-	TRBJ2-1	TRBV19	-	TGTGCCAGTAGTATTTTAGGGGCGACCTACAATGAGCAGTTCTTC	CASSILGATYNEQFF
-	TRBJ1-2	TRBV20-1	few	TGCAGTGCTAGGGACGGAGCAGGGAAGCATGGCTACACCTTC	CSARDGAGKHGYTF
-	TRBJ2-3	TRBV5-4	few	TGTGCCAGCTCATGGGGCACAGATACGCAGTATTTT	CASSWGTDTQYF
TRBD2	TRBJ2-2	TRBV28	-	TGTGCCAGCAGTTTATGGCCAGTTACAGGACTAGCGGGAGATACCGGGGAGCTGTTTTTT	CASSLWPVTGLAGDTGELFF
TRBD1	TRBJ1-6	TRBV18	few	TGTGCCAGCTCACCAGCAGGGGGCGGAGGGGGTTCACCCCTCCACTTT	CASSPAGGGGGSPLHF
TRBD2	TRBJ2-1	TRBV9	few	TGTGCCAGCAGCGGACAGAATAGCGGGGGTGAGCAGTTCTTC	CASSGQNSGGEQFF
TRBD1	TRBJ2-1	TRBV5-4	medium-sized	TGTGCCAGCAGCTTGGGTCCTGACAGGGGTGAGCAGTTCTTC	CASSLGPDRGEQFF
-	TRBJ2-1	TRBV7-9	-	TGTGCCAGCAGCTCCCGCGAGGCCTCGGTCTTC	CASSSREASVF
-	TRBJ1-3	TRBV4-2	-	TGTGCCAGCAGCCACACAGGGTCGACTGGAAACACCATATATTTT	CASSHTGSTGNTIYF
TRBD2	TRBJ2-2	TRBV29-1	medium-sized	TGCAGCGTTGAGAGCGGGGGGGGCAACGGGGAGCTGTTTTTT	CSVESGGGNGELFF
-	TRBJ2-3	TRBV7-2	-	TGTGCCAGCAGGTCCCAGGGGAGGAGATCCGCCACAGATACGCAGTATTTT	CASRSQGRRSATDTQYF
-	TRBJ2-1	TRBV20-1	-	TGCAGTGCTAGAGGTACGGCCTCCTACAATGAGCAGTTCTTC	CSARGTASYNEQFF
TRBD1	TRBJ1-2	TRBV13	medium-sized	TGTGCCAGCAGCGCAGGGGGCAGGGGCTACACCTTC	CASSAGGRGYTF
TRBD2	TRBJ2-7	TRBV20-1	-	TGCAGTGCTCCCGGCGGACTAGCGGGGGGGGGGGAGCAGTACTTC	CSAPGGLAGGGEQYF
TRBD1	TRBJ2-1	TRBV11-1	-	TGTGCCAGCAGCGCCGGACAGGGTCAGTTCTTC	CASSAGQGQFF
TRBD2	TRBJ2-1	TRBV29-1	medium-sized	TGCAGCGTTAAACTCGGACTAGCGGGGGCAGGAGAGCAGTTCTTC	CSVKLGLAGAGEQFF
TRBD2	TRBJ2-1	TRBV4-2	once	TGTGCCAGCAGCCCTCTCCTGCTAGCGGCAGACAATGAGCAGTTCTTC	CASSPLLLAADNEQFF
-	TRBJ2-3	TRBV20-1	few	TGCAGTGCTAGGAAGGTGAACGGCACAGATACGCAGTATTTT	CSARKVNGTDTQYF